The 19 T cell receptor beta chains reported below all come from one sample, sequenced in a study of response to subunit inactivated influenza vaccine. TCRdb called the RT-PCR reads again in MiXCR, with one record for every CDR3 protein. The sample records 650,000 to 700,000 distinct CDR3 sequences, around 16% being singletons. The source was PBMCs from blood, collected 11 to 12 days after vaccination. Every receptor here comes from a man in his fifties who received an inactivated influenza vaccine.

The chain links TRBV5-1 to TRBJ2-1; 8 bases agree with TRBD2. This CDR3 has 13 amino acids. J was trimmed by 10 bases and V by 4 bases; bases with no gene match: 7. The V gene's germline CDR1 is SGHRS and CDR2 YFSETQ. CDR3 sequence: CASSPNSGAEQFF. The CDR3 DNA reads TGCGCCAGCAGCCCCAATAGCGGGGCGGAGCAGTTCTTC.

At least ten counts were recorded for this clonotype. The genes are TRBV11-3 and TRBJ2-1, with D tentatively TRBD2 (6 bases). Between the trimmed V and J ends, which lost 5 bases and 7 bases, there was a span of 18 bases. This CDR3 has 15 residues. Germline V CDR1 and CDR2: SGHNT, YENEEA. In DNA form, the CDR3 reads TGTGCCAGCAGCCCGGCGGGCGGGAATTGGAATGAGCAGTTCTTC. It translates to CASSPAGGNWNEQFF.

The chain has TRBV27 and TRBJ2-6; the match to TRBD1 covers 9 bases. The CDR3 runs 19 residues. The germline V gene has CDR1 MNHEY and CDR2 SMNVEV (reference sequence). V lost 5 bases and J lost 0; bases outside the gene matches: 11. The CDR3 protein is CASSPGDRVISSGANVLTF. CDR3 nucleotide sequence: TGTGCCAGCAGTCCGGGGGACAGGGTAATAAGCTCTGGGGCCAACGTCCTGACTTTC.

This clonotype was counted once. The genes are TRBV18 and TRBJ1-2; possibly TRBD1 for D (6 bases). The CDR3 spans 15 residues. Germline CDR1 is KGHSH and CDR2 is LQKENI. V lost 5 bases to trimming and J lost 0 bases, with 13 bases between them. The CDR3 loop reads CASSSSGEPNYGYTF. In DNA, the CDR3 is TGTGCCAGCTCAAGCTCAGGGGAACCTAACTATGGCTACACCTTC.

The chain carries TRBV15 and TRBJ2-6, with 8 bases lining up with TRBD1. This CDR3 has 18 amino acids. Trimming removed 1 base from V and 1 base from J; junction bases left unmatched: 6. In germline, CDR1 is LNHNV, CDR2 YYDKDF (reference sequence). CDR3 sequence reads: CATSRGGRGRSGANVLTF. The DNA for the CDR3 is TGTGCCACCAGCAGAGGTGGCAGGGGGCGATCTGGGGCCAACGTCCTGACTTTC.

Here the CDR3 DNA reads TGTGCCAGCAGCCAAGTCCAGGCAGTGAACACTGAAGCTTTCTTT. The encoded protein is CASSQVQAVNTEAFF. V is TRBV3-1 and J is TRBJ1-1; D is unclear. V dropped 1 base and J dropped 0 bases, with 9 bases sitting between them. The CDR3 spans 15 residues. CDR1 and CDR2 from the germline V gene are LGHDT and YNNKEL (reference sequence). Together with reference TRBV3-1 and TRBJ1-1, the CDR3 gives the full variable domain: DTAVSQTPKYLVTQMGNDKSIKCEQNLGHDTMYWYKQDSKKFLKIMFSYNNKELIINETVPNRFSPKSPDKAHLNLHINSLELGDSAVYFCASSQVQAVNTEAFFGQGTRLTVV.

This clonotype appeared a few times. The V and J genes are TRBV5-1 and TRBJ2-5; 8 positions match TRBD2. With V trimmed by 4 bases and J by 5 bases, 7 bases remained unmatched. The CDR3 length is 14 residues. Germline assignment: CDR1 SGHRS and CDR2 YFSETQ. CDR3 sequence: CASSQLAEGETQYF. The CDR3 DNA sequence: TGCGCCAGCAGCCAACTAGCGGAGGGGGAGACCCAGTACTTC. Drawing the rest from reference TRBV5-1 and TRBJ2-5, the complete variable domain is KAGVTQTPRYLIKTRGQQVTLSCSPISGHRSVSWYQQTPGQGLQFLFEYFSETQRNKGNFPGRFSGRQFSNSRSEMNVSTLELGDSALYLCASSQLAEGETQYFGPGTRLLVL.

This clonotype was seen a few times. The chain uses TRBV20-1 and TRBJ1-5; maybe TRBD1 (6 bases). The CDR3 is made up of 13 amino acids. Germline V CDR1 and CDR2: DFQATT, SNEGSKA (reference sequence). V lost 6 bases to trimming and J lost 4 bases, with 13 bases between them. DNA for the CDR3: TGCAGTGCGATAGGACAGAGTAATCAGCCCCAGCATTTT. It specifies CSAIGQSNQPQHF.

The chain uses TRBV20-1 and TRBJ2-5; possibly TRBD1 for D (5 bases). V was clipped by 3 bases and J by 5 bases, with 16 bases between them. The CDR3 consists of 14 residues. Germline CDR1 reads DFQATT; CDR2 reads SNEGSKA (reference sequence). The CDR3, as DNA: TGCAGTGCTAGGGTCAGGGTCAATCTTGAGACCCAGTACTTC. Translating gives CSARVRVNLETQYF.

This chain links TRBV2 with TRBJ1-2; no firm D call. The CDR3 consists of 13 residues. The germline V gene has CDR1 SNHLY and CDR2 FYNNEI. V was cut by 5 bases and J by 3 bases, with 10 bases left in between. The CDR3 region is CASSSQRYYGYTF. In DNA, the CDR3 is TGTGCCAGCAGTTCACAGAGATACTATGGCTACACCTTC.

This clonotype was counted once. This chain uses TRBV9 with TRBJ1-2, with D possibly TRBD1 on 6 matching bases. Looked up from germline, CDR1 is SGDLS and CDR2 is YYNGEE. Trimming took 1 base from V and 6 from J, leaving 19 bases between them. This CDR3 comprises 16 residues. CDR3: CASSVTRTETIDGYTF. For the CDR3, the DNA is TGTGCCAGCAGCGTAACAAGGACAGAGACGATAGATGGCTACACCTTC.

In its sample, this clonotype was seen many times. The V gene is TRBV24-1, the J gene TRBJ2-5, with 9 bases matching TRBD1. This CDR3 contains 18 residues. Looked up from germline, CDR1 is KGHDR and CDR2 is SFDVKD. V was pared by 0 bases and J by 3 bases, with 10 bases of the junction left unmatched. CDR3 residues: CATSDLTGTGYTEETQYF. The CDR3 region has the DNA TGTGCCACCAGTGATTTGACCGGGACAGGGTATACAGAAGAGACCCAGTACTTC.

This chain connects TRBV24-1 to TRBJ2-2, with D perhaps matching TRBD2 (6 bases). Trimming took 4 bases from V and 2 from J, leaving 10 bases between them. This CDR3 has 15 amino acids. In germline, CDR1 is KGHDR, CDR2 SFDVKD. The CDR3 spells CATSDPGANTGELFF. CDR3 DNA sequence: TGTGCCACCAGTGACCCGGGAGCAAACACCGGGGAGCTGTTTTTT.

The chain carries TRBV5-1 and TRBJ1-1, with D possibly TRBD1 on 5 matching bases. Germline V gives CDR1 SGHRS, CDR2 YFSETQ. V shed 0 bases and J shed 0 bases, with 9 bases lying between them. The CDR3 has 15 residues. CDR3 protein: CASSLAGRVNTEAFF. The CDR3 DNA follows: TGCGCCAGCAGCTTGGCCGGCAGGGTGAACACTGAAGCTTTCTTT.

This clonotype was recorded at least ten times. The genes are TRBV5-1 and TRBJ2-6; D possibly corresponds to TRBD1 (5 bases). Germline-derived CDR1 and CDR2 are SGHRS and YFSETQ. V was clipped by 4 bases and J by 2 bases, with 13 bases between them. This CDR3 comprises 16 residues. The CDR3 nucleotides read TGCGCCAGCAGCAGAGACCAGGGCCCTGGGGCCAACGTCCTGACTTTC. Protein: CASSRDQGPGANVLTF. Filled out from reference TRBV5-1 and TRBJ2-6, the complete variable domain reads KAGVTQTPRYLIKTRGQQVTLSCSPISGHRSVSWYQQTPGQGLQFLFEYFSETQRNKGNFPGRFSGRQFSNSRSEMNVSTLELGDSALYLCASSRDQGPGANVLTFGAGSRLTVL.

This clonotype was detected only a few times. The CDR3 spells CASSLTSSHEQYF. The CDR3 nucleotides are TGCGCCAGCAGCTTGACGTCATCCCACGAGCAGTACTTC. The rearrangement links TRBV5-1 to TRBJ2-7; unclear D gene. In germline, CDR1 is SGHRS, CDR2 YFSETQ. The CDR3 is 13 residues long. Trimming removed 1 base at V and 5 bases at J, with 10 bases between.

The rearrangement joins TRBV10-3 to TRBJ2-3; D ambiguous. Germline CDR1 ENHRY, CDR2 SYGVKD. With 0 bases removed from V and 6 bases from J, the gap between germline ends came to 7 bases. CDR3 size: 13 residues. CDR3 protein: CAISESMADTQYF. The CDR3 DNA sequence: TGTGCCATCAGTGAGTCTATGGCGGATACGCAGTATTTT.

This chain joins TRBV4-2 and TRBJ2-7; TRBD1 agrees at 8 bases. The germline CDR1 and CDR2 sequences are LGHNA and YNFKEQ. The CDR3 is 17 amino acids. Losses at the gene ends were 0 bases for V and 4 bases for J; bases not matched to a gene: 11. In DNA, the CDR3 is TGTGCCAGCAGCCAAGATCCCGACAGGGGAGGAGGTTACGAGCAGTACTTC. It translates to CASSQDPDRGGGYEQYF.

The chain has TRBV7-8 and TRBJ2-7; possible D gene TRBD1, 6 bases. The CDR3 covers 15 residues. The ends were cut back, 1 base at V and 5 bases at J, with 15 bases in the middle. CDR1 is SGHVS and CDR2 is FQNEAQ in the germline V gene. Here the CDR3 reads CASSLGATGLHEQYF. The CDR3 DNA is TGTGCCAGCAGCTTAGGGGCAACAGGGTTGCACGAGCAGTACTTC.